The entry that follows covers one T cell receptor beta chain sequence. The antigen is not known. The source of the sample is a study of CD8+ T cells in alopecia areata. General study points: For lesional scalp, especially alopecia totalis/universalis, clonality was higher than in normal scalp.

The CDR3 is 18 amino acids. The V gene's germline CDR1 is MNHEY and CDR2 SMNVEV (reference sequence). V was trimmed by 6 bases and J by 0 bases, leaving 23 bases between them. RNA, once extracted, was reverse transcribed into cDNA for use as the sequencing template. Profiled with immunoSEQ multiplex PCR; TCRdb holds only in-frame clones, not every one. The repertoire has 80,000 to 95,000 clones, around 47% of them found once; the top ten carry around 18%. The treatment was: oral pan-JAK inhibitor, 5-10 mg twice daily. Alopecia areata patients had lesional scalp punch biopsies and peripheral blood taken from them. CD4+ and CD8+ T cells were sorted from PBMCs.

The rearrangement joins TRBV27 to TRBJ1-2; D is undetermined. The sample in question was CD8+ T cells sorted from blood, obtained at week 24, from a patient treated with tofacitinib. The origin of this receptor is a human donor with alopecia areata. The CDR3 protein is CASSGAVSRRQANYGYTF. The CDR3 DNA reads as TGTGCCAGCAGCGGTGCTGTGAGCCGGAGGCAAGCTAACTATGGCTACACCTTC.